One and the same sample provided the 17 T cell receptor beta chains below, sequenced in a study of blood T cell repertoires in COVID-19. Assay: immunoSEQ multiplex PCR; the TCRdb copy retains only in-frame clones and omits some. Of about 250,000 clones listed, about four fifths were seen once; the top ten hold 4.5% to 6.5%. The material sequenced was peripheral blood. The source of these receptors is an elderly man with acute or convalescent COVID-19.

This clone has just one count. The chain recombines TRBV2 with TRBJ2-7, with 9 positions matching TRBD2. Germline V lookup: CDR1 SNHLY, CDR2 FYNNEI. Trimming removed 8 bases from V and 7 bases from J; junction bases left unmatched: 15. This CDR3 comprises 15 residues. The DNA of the CDR3 is TGTGCCAGCGGGCCCACTAGCGGGCAGGTGGGGGAGCAGTACTTC. Protein sequence: CASGPTSGQVGEQYF.

This sequence joins TRBV28 and TRBJ2-7; 11 nucleotides line up with TRBD2. The germline V gene encodes CDR1 MDHEN and CDR2 SYDVKM. The CDR3 extends over 18 amino acids. V was pared by 4 bases and J by 4 bases, with 15 bases of the junction left unmatched. The CDR3 sequence: CASSSRGASSGGLYEQYF. The CDR3 region has the DNA TGTGCCAGCAGTTCTAGAGGGGCTTCTAGCGGGGGGCTATACGAGCAGTACTTC.

The chain links TRBV13 to TRBJ2-1, with a weak D call TRBD1 (7 bases). This CDR3 is 13 amino acids long. Trimming left V 8 bases short and J 9 bases short, with 17 bases between. From germline, CDR1 is PRHDT and CDR2 FYEKMQ (reference sequence). This CDR3 is CASRGTVDVEQFF. The CDR3 region has the DNA TGTGCCAGCCGCGGGACAGTAGATGTTGAGCAGTTCTTC.

V gene TRBV5-5 combines with J gene TRBJ2-5, with TRBD1 identical over 7 bases. CDR1 is SGHKS and CDR2 is YYEKEE in the germline V gene (reference sequence). The CDR3 totals 15 residues. With V trimmed by 3 bases and J by 2 bases, 7 bases remained unmatched. CDR3 residues: CASSWGTAVQETQYF. As DNA, the CDR3 is TGTGCCAGCAGCTGGGGGACAGCCGTGCAAGAGACCCAGTACTTC.

In DNA, the CDR3 is TGTGCCAGCAGAGATCAAGGCCTCGGACAGGGAAATGAAAAACTGTTTTTT. Translation gives CASRDQGLGQGNEKLFF. The chain employs TRBV2 and TRBJ1-4, with 8 bases matching TRBD1. Germline loops: CDR1 SNHLY, CDR2 FYNNEI. The CDR3 totals 17 residues. Trimming at V came to 6 bases and at J to 5 bases, leaving 14 bases not matched to a gene. The full variable domain, in which reference TRBV2 and TRBJ1-4 provide the parts outside the CDR3, is EPEVTQTPSHQVTQMGQEVILRCVPISNHLYFYWYRQILGQKVEFLVSFYNNEISEKSEIFDDQFSVERPDGSNFTLKIRSTKLEDSAMYFCASRDQGLGQGNEKLFFGSGTQLSVL.

The DNA of the CDR3 is TGTGCCAGCAGCCAAGTGACAGGGGTCAATGAGCAGTTCTTC. Its translation is CASSQVTGVNEQFF. This chain links TRBV14 with TRBJ2-1; 8 nucleotides line up with TRBD1. V was pared by 1 base and J by 6 bases, with 2 bases of the junction left unmatched. Germline V gives CDR1 SGHDN, CDR2 FVKESK. CDR3 length: 14 amino acids.

The chain uses TRBV15 and TRBJ2-3; 8 bases map to TRBD2. Germline V lookup: CDR1 LNHNV, CDR2 YYDKDF (reference sequence). Unmatched junction bases numbered 15, after V lost 1 base and J lost 6 bases. CDR3 length: 18 residues. CDR3 nucleotide sequence: TGTGCCACCAGCAGAGTCCGGAAAGGAGCGGGAGTTTTGGATACGCAGTATTTT. It yields the protein CATSRVRKGAGVLDTQYF.

J is TRBJ1-4 and V is TRBV7-9; 11 nucleotides align to TRBD1. Trimming cost V 4 bases and J 7 bases; bases outside gene matches: 2. The length of the CDR3 is 14 residues. Germline values: CDR1 SEHNR, CDR2 FQNEAQ (reference sequence). The CDR3 DNA sequence: TGTGCCAGCAGCTCCGGGACAGGGGGTGAAAAACTGTTTTTT. It encodes CASSSGTGGEKLFF.

The chain uses TRBV5-1 and TRBJ2-5; 7 bases agree with TRBD2. The CDR3 loop spans 16 amino acids. Germline V gene lookup returns CDR1 SGHRS and CDR2 YFSETQ. V shed 2 bases, J shed 5 bases, and the junction held 12 bases outside the gene matches. This chain's CDR3 is CASSFTAGIGGETQYF. As DNA, the CDR3 is TGCGCCAGCAGCTTTACAGCGGGGATCGGGGGGGAGACCCAGTACTTC.

CDR3 nucleotides: TGTGCCAGCAGTGAGACAGGGAGGTATTCCGGGGAGCTGTTTTTT. Translating it yields CASSETGRYSGELFF. The rearrangement links TRBV6-1 to TRBJ2-2, with D possibly TRBD1 on 7 matching bases. This CDR3 has 15 residues. In germline, CDR1 is MNHNS, CDR2 SASEGT. The V gene lost 3 bases and the J gene lost 6 bases, with 14 bases spanning the gap.

This clone was observed a single time. V is TRBV5-1 and J is TRBJ2-3; D not resolved. Germline values: CDR1 SGHRS, CDR2 YFSETQ. CDR3 length: 15 residues. Trimming removed 0 bases at V and 3 bases at J, with 11 bases between. The CDR3 nucleotides read TGCGCCAGCAGCTTGGCGGTTCAGGTTACAGATACGCAGTATTTT. This translates into CASSLAVQVTDTQYF.

The genes are TRBV7-3 and TRBJ2-2, with a weak D call TRBD2 (6 bases). Germline V gene sequence: CDR1 SGHTA, CDR2 FQGTGA. The germline V and J ends were trimmed by 5 bases and 4 bases, with 11 bases remaining between them. The CDR3 runs 14 residues. The CDR3 coding sequence is TGTGCCAGCAGCGTAATGGGGGGCACCGGGGAGCTGTTTTTT. Its protein product is CASSVMGGTGELFF.

CDR3 protein: CASMTSGNTGELFF. In DNA form, the CDR3 reads TGTGCCAGTATGACCTCGGGAAACACCGGGGAGCTGTTTTTT. The rearrangement links TRBV19 to TRBJ2-2; a weak D match, TRBD2 (5 bases). This CDR3 is 14 amino acids long. The germline CDR1 and CDR2 sequences are LNHDA and SQIVND (reference sequence). Trimming cost V 7 bases and J 2 bases, with 11 bases left between them.

The V gene is TRBV28, the J gene TRBJ2-1; 8 bases are a match to TRBD1. Germline loops: CDR1 MDHEN, CDR2 SYDVKM. The CDR3 sequence is 14 residues long. Trimming took 5 bases from V and 4 from J; bases not matched to a gene: 4. CDR3 nucleotides: TGTGCCAGCAGTCCCGGGGACAGGTACAATGAGCAGTTCTTC. Translated, it gives CASSPGDRYNEQFF.

The CDR3 sequence is CASSTGADTQYF. As DNA, the CDR3 is TGTGCCAGCAGTACAGGGGCAGATACGCAGTATTTT. This rearrangement joins TRBV12-3 or TRBV12-4 to TRBJ2-3; 7 nucleotides agree with TRBD1. J lost 4 bases, V lost 5 bases, and 0 bases had no gene match. CDR3 length: 12 amino acids.

The rearrangement links TRBV28 to TRBJ2-1; 12 bases agree with TRBD2. V was clipped by 6 bases and J by 6 bases; unmatched bases: 6. The CDR3 is 15 residues long. CDR1 and CDR2 (germline): MDHEN, SYDVKM. The CDR3 here is CASRGGLAGPNEQFF. The CDR3 nucleotides are TGTGCCAGCAGAGGAGGACTAGCGGGACCCAATGAGCAGTTCTTC.

This clone is a singleton in its sample. The chain is built from TRBV5-1 and TRBJ2-2, with a weak D call TRBD2 (6 bases). CDR3 length equals 14 residues. Trimming took 7 bases from V and 10 from J, leaving 20 bases between them. The germline V gene encodes CDR1 SGHRS and CDR2 YFSETQ. The CDR3 loop is CASARETVKQELFF. The CDR3 DNA follows: TGCGCCAGCGCACGGGAGACGGTAAAACAGGAGCTGTTTTTT.